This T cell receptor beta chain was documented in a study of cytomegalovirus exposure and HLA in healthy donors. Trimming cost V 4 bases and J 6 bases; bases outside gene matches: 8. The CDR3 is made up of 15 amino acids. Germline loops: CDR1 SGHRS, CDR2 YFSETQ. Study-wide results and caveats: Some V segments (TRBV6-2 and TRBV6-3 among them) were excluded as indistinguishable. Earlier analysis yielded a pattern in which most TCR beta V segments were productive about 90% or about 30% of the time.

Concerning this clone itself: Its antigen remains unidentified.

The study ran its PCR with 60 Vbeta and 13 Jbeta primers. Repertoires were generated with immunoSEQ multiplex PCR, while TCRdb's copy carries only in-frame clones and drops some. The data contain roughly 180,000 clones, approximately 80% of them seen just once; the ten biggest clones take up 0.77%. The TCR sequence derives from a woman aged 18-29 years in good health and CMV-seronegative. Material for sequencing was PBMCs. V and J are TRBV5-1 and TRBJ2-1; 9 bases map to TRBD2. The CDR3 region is CASSLIAGAGNEQFF. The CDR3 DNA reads TGCGCCAGCAGCCTCATAGCGGGAGCGGGCAATGAGCAGTTCTTC.